One and the same sample provided the 4 T cell receptor beta chains below, sequenced in a study of cytomegalovirus exposure and HLA in healthy donors. The PCR contained 60 Vbeta and 13 Jbeta primers. TCRdb keeps only in-frame clones here, not all; method: immunoSEQ multiplex PCR. The sample carries 75,000 to 90,000 clones, around 79% recorded once. The specimen sequenced was PBMCs. The receptors stem from a human donor in good health.

This clone was picked up a small number of times. CDR3 DNA: TGTGCCAGCAGTGACGTCGTACAGAACACTGAAGCTTTCTTT. Its protein is CASSDVVQNTEAFF. The chain couples TRBV2 to TRBJ1-1; D gene ambiguous. Germline V gene data show CDR1 as SNHLY and CDR2 as FYNNEI. V lost 3 bases, J lost 1 base, and 9 bases lay in between. The CDR3 extends over 14 amino acids.

J is TRBJ1-1 and V is TRBV2; 8 nucleotides agree with TRBD1. Trimming took 7 bases from V and 4 from J; bases not matched to a gene: 17. Germline CDR1 and CDR2: SNHLY and FYNNEI. This CDR3 contains 17 residues. The CDR3 DNA sequence: TGTGCCAGCACGGTAGACAGGGCTGGGACAGGCACCACTGAAGCTTTCTTT. Its translation is CASTVDRAGTGTTEAFF.

The rearrangement links TRBV27 to TRBJ1-2, with TRBD1 as a possible D gene (5 bases). The CDR3 length is 15 residues. Germline lookup yields CDR1 MNHEY and CDR2 SMNVEV (reference sequence). V was pared by 3 bases and J by 4 bases, with 15 bases between. CDR3 sequence: CASSFRRSGGYGYTF. DNA for the CDR3: TGTGCCAGCAGTTTTAGGAGGTCCGGGGGCTATGGCTACACCTTC.

The chain recombines TRBV2 with TRBJ2-2; 8 bases are a match to TRBD2. Trimming cost V 8 bases and J 5 bases; bases outside gene matches: 10. This CDR3 region has 15 residues. The V gene's germline CDR1 is SNHLY and CDR2 FYNNEI. As DNA, the CDR3 is TGTGCCAGCGCGTACGGGGGGGGAAAGACCGGGGAGCTGTTTTTT. It yields the protein CASAYGGGKTGELFF.